This entry is about one T cell receptor beta chain. Antigen specificity is unknown. This specimen belongs to a study of shared clonotypes between healthy human individuals. Study observations and caveats: Few donors restricted represented genetic and exposure-history diversity.

Running of the assay took place at deep level. TCRdb keeps only in-frame clones here, not all; method: immunoSEQ multiplex PCR. Among approximately 2,300,000 clones, 80% to 95% were seen once, and the ten largest hold 0.37%. Germline V lookup: CDR1 MGHRA, CDR2 YSYEKL. Trimming removed 0 bases from V and 1 base from J, with 10 bases in between. The CDR3 runs to 16 residues. Donors were Caucasian adults residing in Nashville, Tennessee, USA. Division of CD4+ cells produced a CD45RA+ naive subset and a CD45RA-negative memory subset. Sample: naive CD4+ T cells from PBMCs. Subset indicated: CD45RA+ positively selected. The chain employs TRBV4-1 and TRBJ1-5; D is perhaps TRBD1 (6 bases). The sequence was obtained from a man younger than 30 in good health. Some clones in this sample may be carry-over from other donors' samples. CDR3 DNA sequence: TGCGCCAGCAGCCAAGATCCCAGGGGAAGCAATCAGCCCCAGCATTTT. Translation gives CASSQDPRGSNQPQHF.